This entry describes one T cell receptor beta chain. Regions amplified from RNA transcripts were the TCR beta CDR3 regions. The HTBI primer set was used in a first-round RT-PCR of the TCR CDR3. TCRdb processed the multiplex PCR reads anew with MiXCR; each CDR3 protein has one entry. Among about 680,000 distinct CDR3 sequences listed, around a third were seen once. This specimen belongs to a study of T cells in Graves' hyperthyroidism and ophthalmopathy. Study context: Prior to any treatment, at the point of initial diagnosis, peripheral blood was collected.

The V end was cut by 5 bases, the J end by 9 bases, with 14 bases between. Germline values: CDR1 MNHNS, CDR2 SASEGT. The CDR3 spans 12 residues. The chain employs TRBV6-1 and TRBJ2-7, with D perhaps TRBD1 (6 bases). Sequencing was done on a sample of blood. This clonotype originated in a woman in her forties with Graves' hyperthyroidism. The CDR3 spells CASSPRQVRQYF. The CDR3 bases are TGTGCCAGCAGTCCCCGACAGGTACGGCAGTACTTC.